This T cell receptor beta chain was captured by sequencing in a study of T cell repertoires in cytomegalovirus infection. From germline, CDR1 is SGHDT and CDR2 YYEEEE. V lost 3 bases, J lost 11 bases, and 11 bases lay in between. The length of the CDR3 is 11 residues. TCRdb re-called the reads with MiXCR, one entry per CDR3 protein. The profile shows approximately 310,000 distinct CDR3 sequences, approximately 25% of them singletons. There are a few counts of this clonotype. As yet, its antigen is unknown. This sequence originates from a human donor in good health (CMV status not recorded). Some clones in this sample may be carry-over from other donors' samples. The source was cultured PBMCs, collected from culture after CMV antigen stimulation. The chain employs TRBV5-6 and TRBJ1-1; D gene ambiguous. The CDR3 sequence: CASSSQWGAFF. The CDR3 DNA sequence: TGTGCCAGCAGCTCGCAGTGGGGTGCTTTCTTT. The whole variable domain, remainder taken from reference TRBV5-6 and TRBJ1-1, is DAGVTQSPTHLIKTRGQQVTLRCSPKSGHDTVSWYQQALGQGPQFIFQYYEEEERQRGNFPDRFSGHQFPNYSSELNVNALLLGDSALYLCASSSQWGAFFGQGTRLTVV.